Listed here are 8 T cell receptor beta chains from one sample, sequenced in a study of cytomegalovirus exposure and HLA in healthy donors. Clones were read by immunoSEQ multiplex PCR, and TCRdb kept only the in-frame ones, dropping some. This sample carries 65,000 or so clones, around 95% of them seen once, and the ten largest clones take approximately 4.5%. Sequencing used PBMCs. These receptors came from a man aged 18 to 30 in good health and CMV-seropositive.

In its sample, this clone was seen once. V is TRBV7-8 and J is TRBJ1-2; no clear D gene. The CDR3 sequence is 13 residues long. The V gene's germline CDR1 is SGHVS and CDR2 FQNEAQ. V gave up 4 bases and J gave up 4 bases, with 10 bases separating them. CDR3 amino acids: CASSSSSGYGYTF. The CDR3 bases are TGTGCCAGCAGCTCCTCCTCGGGCTATGGCTACACCTTC.

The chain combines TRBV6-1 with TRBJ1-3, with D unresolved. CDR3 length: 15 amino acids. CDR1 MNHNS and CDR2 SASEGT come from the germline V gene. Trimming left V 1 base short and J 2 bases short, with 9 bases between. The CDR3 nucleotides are TGTGCCAGCAGTGAAGGGCTTCGGGCTGGAAACACCATATATTTT. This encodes CASSEGLRAGNTIYF.

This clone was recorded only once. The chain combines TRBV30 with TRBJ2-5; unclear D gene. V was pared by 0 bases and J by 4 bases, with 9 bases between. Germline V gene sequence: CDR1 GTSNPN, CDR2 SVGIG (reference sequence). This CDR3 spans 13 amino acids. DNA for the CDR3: TGTGCCTGGAGTGTTTTAGGAGCAGAGACCCAGTACTTC. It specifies CAWSVLGAETQYF. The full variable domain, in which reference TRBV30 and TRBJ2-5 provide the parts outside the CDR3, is SQTIHQWPATLVQPVGSPLSLECTVEGTSNPNLYWYRQAAGRGLQLLFYSVGIGQISSEVPQNLSASRPQDRQFILSSKKLLLSDSGFYLCAWSVLGAETQYFGPGTRLLVL.

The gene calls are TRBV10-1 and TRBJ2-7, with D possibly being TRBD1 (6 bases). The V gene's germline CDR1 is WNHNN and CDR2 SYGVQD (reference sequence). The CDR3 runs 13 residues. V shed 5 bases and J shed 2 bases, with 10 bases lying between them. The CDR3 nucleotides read TGCGCCAGCAGTCGTGGGACAACCTACGAGCAGTACTTC. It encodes CASSRGTTYEQYF.

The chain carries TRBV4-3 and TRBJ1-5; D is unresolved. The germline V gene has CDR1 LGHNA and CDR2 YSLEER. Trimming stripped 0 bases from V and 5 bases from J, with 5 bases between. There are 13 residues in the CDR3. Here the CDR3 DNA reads TGCGCCAGCAGCCAAGATACAGATCAGCCCCAGCATTTT. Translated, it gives CASSQDTDQPQHF.

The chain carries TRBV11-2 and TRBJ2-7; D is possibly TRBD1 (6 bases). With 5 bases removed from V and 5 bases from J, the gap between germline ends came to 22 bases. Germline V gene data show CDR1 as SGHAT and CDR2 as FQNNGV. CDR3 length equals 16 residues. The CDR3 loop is CASSDPPRGSLHEQYF. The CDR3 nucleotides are TGTGCCAGCAGCGACCCTCCGAGGGGGAGTCTCCACGAGCAGTACTTC. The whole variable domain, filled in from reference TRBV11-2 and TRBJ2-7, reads EAGVAQSPRYKIIEKRQSVAFWCNPISGHATLYWYQQILGQGPKLLIQFQNNGVVDDSQLPKDRFSAERLKGVDSTLKIQPAKLEDSAVYLCASSDPPRGSLHEQYFGPGTRLTVT.

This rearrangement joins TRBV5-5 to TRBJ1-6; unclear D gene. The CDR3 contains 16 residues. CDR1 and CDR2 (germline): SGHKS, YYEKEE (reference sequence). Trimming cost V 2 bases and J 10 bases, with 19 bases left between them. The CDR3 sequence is CASSLVPPGGRSPLHF. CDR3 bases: TGTGCCAGCAGCTTAGTCCCGCCAGGAGGACGATCACCCCTCCACTTT.

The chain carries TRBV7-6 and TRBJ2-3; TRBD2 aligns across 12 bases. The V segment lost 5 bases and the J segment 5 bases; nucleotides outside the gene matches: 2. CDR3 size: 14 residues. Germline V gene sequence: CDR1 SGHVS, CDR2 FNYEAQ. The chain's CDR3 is CASSPTSGRDTQYF. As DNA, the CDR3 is TGTGCCAGCAGCCCGACTAGCGGGAGAGATACGCAGTATTTT.